Listed here are 28 T cell receptor beta chains from one sample, sequenced in a study of CD8 T cells in Susac syndrome. Reverse transcription used about 0.45 to 1 ug RNA and random hexamers. Each CDR3 protein gets one entry after TCRdb re-called the immunoSEQ multiplex PCR reads with MiXCR. The repertoire holds about 140,000 distinct CDR3 sequences, with roughly 95% as singletons. The specimen sequenced was CD4+ T cells from PBMCs. The receptors derive from a human donor in good health.

This clonotype was recorded a few times. One end of the junction is discordant with germline, which a read error may explain. The chain has TRBV7-7 and TRBJ2-3, with TRBD2 identical over 8 bases. The germline gives CDR1 SSHAT, CDR2 FNYEAQ (reference sequence). CDR3 size: 14 residues. The CDR3 loop is CASSSGRGTDTQYF. In nucleotides, the CDR3 is TGTGCTAGCAGCTCCGGGAGGGGGACAGATACGCAGTATTTT.

This sequence joins TRBV12-3 or TRBV12-4 and TRBJ2-5, with D unclear. CDR3 length: 14 amino acids. V was clipped by 3 bases and J by 1 base, with 9 bases between them. For the CDR3, the DNA is TGTGCCAGCAGTTTTTCGACCAGCCAAGAGACCCAGTACTTC. This translates into CASSFSTSQETQYF.

V is TRBV30 and J is TRBJ2-2; D remains ambiguous. The CDR3 totals 15 residues. Trimming removed 2 bases from V and 4 bases from J, with 14 bases in between. Per germline, CDR1 GTSNPN and CDR2 SVGIG (reference sequence). The CDR3 bases are TGTGCCTGGAGTCTTGGTCCGGCAGGCACCGGGGAGCTGTTTTTT. Amino acid sequence: CAWSLGPAGTGELFF.

The chain is built from TRBV7-2 and TRBJ2-2, with 10 nucleotides matching TRBD2. Germline V gene sequence: CDR1 SGHTA, CDR2 FQGNSA. The CDR3 has 15 residues. V trimming: 4 bases; J trimming: 6 bases; junction bases outside the gene matches: 5. CDR3 sequence reads: CASSSQAGGPGELFF. The DNA for the CDR3 is TGTGCCAGCAGCTCACAAGCGGGAGGGCCCGGGGAGCTGTTTTTT.

The chain has TRBV4-2 and TRBJ2-3; 12 nucleotides line up with TRBD2. J lost 2 bases, V lost 5 bases, and 5 bases had no gene match. Germline-derived CDR1 and CDR2 are LGHNA and YNFKEQ. This CDR3 spans 16 amino acids. CDR3 in DNA: TGTGCCAGCAGCACAGGACTAGCGGGGTACACAGATACGCAGTATTTT. Translated: CASSTGLAGYTDTQYF.

The chain uses TRBV5-4 and TRBJ2-2, with D perhaps given as TRBD1 or TRBD2 (5 bases each). The CDR3 is 15 amino acids. Trimming took 4 bases from V and 4 from J, leaving 14 bases between them. Germline loops: CDR1 SGHNT, CDR2 YYREEE (reference sequence). CDR3 DNA: TGTGCCAGCAGCCTCGGGACCCCGAGCACCGGGGAGCTGTTTTTT. It specifies CASSLGTPSTGELFF.

The gene calls are TRBV20-1 and TRBJ2-7, with 9 bases identical to TRBD1. CDR1 and CDR2 (germline): DFQATT, SNEGSKA (reference sequence). This CDR3 has 13 residues. The V and J ends lost 6 bases and 3 bases, in that order; junction bases with no gene match: 6. CDR3 in amino acids: CSATGTGHYEQYF. CDR3 in DNA: TGCAGTGCAACCGGGACAGGGCACTACGAGCAGTACTTC.

The rearrangement uses TRBV28 and TRBJ2-3; 15 bases are a match to TRBD2. The CDR3 loop spans 18 amino acids. V trimming: 5 bases; J trimming: 0 bases; junction bases outside the gene matches: 6. CDR1 and CDR2 from the germline V gene are MDHEN and SYDVKM. CDR3 loop: CASSPTGLAGGSTDTQYF. CDR3 nucleotides: TGTGCCAGCAGTCCCACGGGACTAGCGGGAGGAAGCACAGATACGCAGTATTTT. Full variable domain (missing parts from reference TRBV28 and TRBJ2-3): DVKVTQSSRYLVKRTGEKVFLECVQDMDHENMFWYRQDPGLGLRLIYFSYDVKMKEKGDIPEGYSVSREKKERFSLILESASTNQTSMYLCASSPTGLAGGSTDTQYFGPGTRLTVL.

The J gene is TRBJ1-2, the V gene TRBV3-1, with a possible D match to TRBD1 (6 bases). Germline V gene sequence: CDR1 LGHDT, CDR2 YNNKEL (reference sequence). V gave up 0 bases and J gave up 3 bases, with 14 bases separating them. This CDR3 is built from 16 residues. In DNA, the CDR3 is TGTGCCAGCAGCCAAGATTGGAGGACAGCAGACTATGGCTACACCTTC. Translated, it gives CASSQDWRTADYGYTF.

The chain employs TRBV20-1 and TRBJ2-5; possibly TRBD2 for D (6 bases). This CDR3 spans 13 amino acids. Looked up from germline, CDR1 is DFQATT and CDR2 is SNEGSKA (reference sequence). The ends were cut back, 5 bases at V and 5 bases at J, with 15 bases in the middle. CDR3 residues: CSAPLTGVETQYF. Here the CDR3 DNA reads TGCAGTGCTCCTCTAACGGGAGTGGAGACCCAGTACTTC.

The CDR3 DNA sequence: TGCAGTGCTAGTGATCGCCGGGTCCAAGAGACCCAGTACTTC. It specifies CSASDRRVQETQYF. The rearrangement links TRBV20-1 to TRBJ2-5; D remains unclear. The V gene's germline CDR1 is DFQATT and CDR2 SNEGSKA (reference sequence). V was trimmed by 3 bases and J by 1 base, leaving 12 bases between them. The CDR3 covers 14 residues.

The rearrangement uses TRBV20-1 and TRBJ1-1; D call uncertain. Germline V gives CDR1 DFQATT, CDR2 SNEGSKA (reference sequence). CDR3 length: 13 amino acids. The V end was cut by 5 bases, the J end by 4 bases, with 14 bases between. The CDR3 is CSAFRTTSTEAFF. The CDR3 DNA is TGCAGTGCTTTTCGGACGACGAGCACTGAAGCTTTCTTT.

The rearrangement uses TRBV11-2 and TRBJ2-2, with TRBD2 matching over 9 bases. Germline values: CDR1 SGHAT, CDR2 FQNNGV. The CDR3 is 18 amino acids. V gave up 2 bases and J gave up 6 bases; unmatched junction bases: 13. In DNA form, the CDR3 reads TGTGCCAGCAGCTTACAGTTCGGCGGGAGGGCCAAAGCCGGGGAGCTGTTTTTT. Protein product: CASSLQFGGRAKAGELFF.

The chain combines TRBV5-1 with TRBJ2-5; 11 bases are shared with TRBD2. CDR3 length: 17 amino acids. Germline CDR1 reads SGHRS; CDR2 reads YFSETQ. Trimming cost V 4 bases and J 1 base; bases outside gene matches: 9. The CDR3 spells CASSQGLAGPAQETQYF. CDR3 bases: TGCGCCAGCAGCCAAGGACTAGCGGGCCCGGCCCAAGAGACCCAGTACTTC.

The chain has TRBV15 and TRBJ1-2, with D perhaps matching TRBD1 (5 bases). V lost 1 base and J lost 2, with 14 bases in between. The CDR3 is 16 residues long. CDR1 and CDR2 (germline): LNHNV, YYDKDF (reference sequence). CDR3 nucleotides: TGTGCCACCAGCAGAGGCCGAGGGCAGGGCAACTATGGCTACACCTTC. Encoded protein: CATSRGRGQGNYGYTF.

V usage is TRBV10-2 and J usage is TRBJ1-5; no definite D call. Germline assignment: CDR1 WSHSY and CDR2 SAAADI. The ends were cut back, 7 bases at V and 5 bases at J, with 12 bases in the middle. CDR3 length: 13 residues. The CDR3 DNA reads as TGCGCCAGCACCGAGGGTACTGATCAGCCCCAGCATTTT. This translates into CASTEGTDQPQHF.

The chain carries TRBV7-2 and TRBJ1-5; no definite D call. This CDR3 is built from 13 residues. Between the trimmed V and J ends, which lost 0 bases and 6 bases, there was a span of 6 bases. Germline V gives CDR1 SGHTA, CDR2 FQGNSA. The CDR3 bases are TGTGCCAGCAGCTTAGCCAACGGTCAGCCCCAGCATTTT. It translates to CASSLANGQPQHF.

J is TRBJ1-5 and V is TRBV20-1; 8 positions agree with TRBD1. V dropped 5 bases and J dropped 2; count of bases not matched to a gene: 5. This CDR3 has 14 residues. Germline CDR1 DFQATT, CDR2 SNEGSKA (reference sequence). Written as DNA, the CDR3 is TGCAGTGCTCAGGGGGCGGTGGGCAATCAGCCCCAGCATTTT. This encodes CSAQGAVGNQPQHF.

The rearrangement links TRBV7-2 to TRBJ1-5; D remains unclear. The CDR3 spans 14 residues. V lost 1 base, J lost 5 bases, and 9 bases lay in between. In germline, CDR1 is SGHTA, CDR2 FQGNSA. CDR3 sequence: CASSLDRSDQPQHF. CDR3 nucleotide sequence: TGTGCCAGCAGCTTAGATCGGTCCGATCAGCCCCAGCATTTT.

J is TRBJ1-1 and V is TRBV6-5; no clear D. The CDR3 totals 15 residues. V lost 0 bases, J lost 3 bases, and 11 bases lay in between. Germline CDR1 reads MNHEY; CDR2 reads SVGAGI. CDR3 DNA sequence: TGTGCCAGCAGTTACTCGATATGGGGTTACACTGAAGCTTTCTTT. It codes for CASSYSIWGYTEAFF.

The J gene is TRBJ2-1, the V gene TRBV24-1; TRBD2 matches 7 bases. Per the germline V gene, CDR1 is KGHDR and CDR2 is SFDVKD. The CDR3 has 14 amino acids. V was clipped by 5 bases and J by 5 bases; unmatched bases: 5. The CDR3 protein is CATSGEGRDNEQFF. The CDR3 DNA follows: TGTGCCACCAGTGGGGAGGGCCGGGACAATGAGCAGTTCTTC.

This clonotype was picked up one time. The junction does not match germline at one end; this may be a read error. V is TRBV3-1 and J is TRBJ1-2; maybe TRBD1 (6 bases). The CDR3 loop spans 11 amino acids. The V gene's germline CDR1 is LGHDT and CDR2 YNNKEL (reference sequence). As DNA, the CDR3 is TGTGCCAGCAGCCAAGCGGACAGCTCAGCCTTC. It is translated as CASSQADSSAF.

The table lists this clonotype with a count of one. This sequence joins TRBV7-9 and TRBJ1-4; D uncertain. V was trimmed by 1 base and J by 10 bases, leaving 13 bases between them. Germline V lookup: CDR1 SEHNR, CDR2 FQNEAQ (reference sequence). The CDR3 is 14 residues long. CDR3 DNA: TGTGCCAGCAGCTTAGGGGAGACAAGCCGAAAACTGTTTTTT. It codes for CASSLGETSRKLFF.

The rearrangement links TRBV9 to TRBJ2-2, with unresolved D. The CDR3 sequence is 19 residues long. The germline V gene has CDR1 SGDLS and CDR2 YYNGEE. V was pared by 0 bases and J by 0 bases, with 18 bases between. Here the CDR3 DNA reads TGTGCCAGCAGCGTAGGTGGTTCGACAACCTTCCCGAACACCGGGGAGCTGTTTTTT. Residues: CASSVGGSTTFPNTGELFF. Full variable domain (missing parts from reference TRBV9 and TRBJ2-2): DSGVTQTPKHLITATGQRVTLRCSPRSGDLSVYWYQQSLDQGLQFLIQYYNGEERAKGNILERFSAQQFPDLHSELNLSSLELGDSALYFCASSVGGSTTFPNTGELFFGEGSRLTVL.

The table lists this clonotype with a count of one. The genes are TRBV5-1 and TRBJ1-1; D uncertain. CDR1 SGHRS and CDR2 YFSETQ come from the germline V gene. This CDR3 contains 13 residues. V was trimmed by 0 bases and J by 8 bases, leaving 11 bases between them. The CDR3 sequence: CASSLEIGGEAFF. CDR3 DNA sequence: TGCGCCAGCAGCTTGGAGATCGGCGGCGAAGCTTTCTTT.

The gene calls are TRBV7-2 and TRBJ2-3, with 13 bases fitting TRBD2. This CDR3 has 16 residues. Germline assignment: CDR1 SGHTA and CDR2 FQGNSA. Trimming cost V 5 bases and J 4 bases; bases outside gene matches: 6. CDR3 DNA sequence: TGTGCCAGCAGCCCTCGACTAGCGGGAGGATCAGATACGCAGTATTTT. Encoded protein: CASSPRLAGGSDTQYF.

The chain recombines TRBV10-3 with TRBJ2-1; 14 bases fit TRBD2. Germline V gives CDR1 ENHRY, CDR2 SYGVKD. J lost 9 bases, V lost 10 bases, and 11 bases had no gene match. There are 15 residues in the CDR3. The DNA for the CDR3 is TGTGCCACATCCCCCGGGACTAGCGGGAGTGGTGAGCAGTTCTTC. It yields the protein CATSPGTSGSGEQFF.

The chain links TRBV3-1 to TRBJ1-2; D perhaps matches TRBD1 (6 bases). Between the trimmed V and J ends, which lost 3 bases and 2 bases, there was a span of 7 bases. Per germline, CDR1 LGHDT and CDR2 YNNKEL (reference sequence). The CDR3 covers 13 residues. CDR3 sequence reads: CASSHGQNYGYTF. The CDR3 nucleotides read TGTGCCAGCAGCCACGGACAGAACTATGGCTACACCTTC.